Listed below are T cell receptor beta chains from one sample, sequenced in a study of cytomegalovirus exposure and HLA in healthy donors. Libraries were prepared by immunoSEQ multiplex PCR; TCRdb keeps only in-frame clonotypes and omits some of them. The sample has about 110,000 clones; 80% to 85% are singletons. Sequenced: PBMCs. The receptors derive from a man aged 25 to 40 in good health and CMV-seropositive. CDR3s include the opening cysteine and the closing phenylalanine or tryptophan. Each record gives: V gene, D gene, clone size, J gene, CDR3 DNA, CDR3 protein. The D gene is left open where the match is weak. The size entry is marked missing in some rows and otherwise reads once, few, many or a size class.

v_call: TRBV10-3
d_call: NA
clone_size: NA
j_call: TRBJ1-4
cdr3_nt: TGTGCCATCAGTGATGGGGCGGCGGGAGAAAAACTGTTTTTT
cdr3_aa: CAISDGAAGEKLFF

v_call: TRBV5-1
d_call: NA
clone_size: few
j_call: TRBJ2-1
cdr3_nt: TGCGCCAGCAGCTTCCAGGGGAACTCCTACAATGAGCAGTTCTTC
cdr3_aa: CASSFQGNSYNEQFF

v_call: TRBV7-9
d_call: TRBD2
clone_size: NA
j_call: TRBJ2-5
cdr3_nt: TGTGCCAGCAGCTTAGTCGGGACTAGCCAAGAGACCCAGTACTTC
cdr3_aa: CASSLVGTSQETQYF

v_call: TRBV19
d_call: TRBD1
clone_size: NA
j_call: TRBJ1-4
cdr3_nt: TGTGCCAGTACTAAGACAGGGTCAGCTAATGAAAAACTGTTTTTT
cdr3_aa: CASTKTGSANEKLFF

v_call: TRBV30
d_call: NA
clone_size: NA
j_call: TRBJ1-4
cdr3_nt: TGTGCCTTCCGGGGGGGTACGAATGAAAAACTGTTTTTT
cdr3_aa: CAFRGGTNEKLFF

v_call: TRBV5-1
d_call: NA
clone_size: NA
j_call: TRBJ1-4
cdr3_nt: TGCGCCAGCAGCTTGGATGGGACACCTCAGAGGTGGGAAAAACTGTTTTTT
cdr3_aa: CASSLDGTPQRWEKLFF

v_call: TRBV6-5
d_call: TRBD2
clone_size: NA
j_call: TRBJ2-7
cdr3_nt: TGTGCCAGCAGTTACTTGGCGGGGGCCTACGAGCAGTACTTC
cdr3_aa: CASSYLAGAYEQYF

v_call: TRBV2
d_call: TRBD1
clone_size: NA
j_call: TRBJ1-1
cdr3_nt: TGTGCCAGCAGTGGGACAGGGAAGAACACTGAAGCTTTCTTT
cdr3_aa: CASSGTGKNTEAFF

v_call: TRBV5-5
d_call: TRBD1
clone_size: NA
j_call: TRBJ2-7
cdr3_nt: TGTGCCAGCAGCTTGGATGTGACAGGGGGCTACGAGCAGTACTTC
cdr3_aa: CASSLDVTGGYEQYF

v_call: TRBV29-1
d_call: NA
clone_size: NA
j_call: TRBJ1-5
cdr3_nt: TGCAGCGTCAGGGCAGCAAATCAGCCCCAGCATTTT
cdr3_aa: CSVRAANQPQHF

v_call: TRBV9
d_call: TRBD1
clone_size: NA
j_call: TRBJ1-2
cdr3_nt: TGTGCCAGCAGCGTAGGGGACAGGGACTTGGGCTACACCTTC
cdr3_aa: CASSVGDRDLGYTF

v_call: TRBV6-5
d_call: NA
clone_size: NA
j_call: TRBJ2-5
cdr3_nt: TGTGCCAGCAGTTACAAGGGGGAGACCCAGTACTTC
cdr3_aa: CASSYKGETQYF

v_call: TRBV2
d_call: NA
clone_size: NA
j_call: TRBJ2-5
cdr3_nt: TGTGCCAGCAGTCGCCTGGAGGGTCTGACCCAGTACTTC
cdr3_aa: CASSRLEGLTQYF

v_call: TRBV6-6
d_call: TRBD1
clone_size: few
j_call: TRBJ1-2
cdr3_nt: TGTGCCAGCAGTTACTCAACGGACAGGAGACGTCCTGGCTACACCTTC
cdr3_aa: CASSYSTDRRRPGYTF

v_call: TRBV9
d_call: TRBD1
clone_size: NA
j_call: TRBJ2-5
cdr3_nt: TGTGCCAGCAGCGCGGGACAGGGGAGGGAGACCCAGTACTTC
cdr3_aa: CASSAGQGRETQYF

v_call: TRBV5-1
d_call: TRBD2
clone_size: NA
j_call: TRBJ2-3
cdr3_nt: TGCGCCAGCAGCTTCGGGGGGGCCTCGGATACGCAGTATTTT
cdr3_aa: CASSFGGASDTQYF

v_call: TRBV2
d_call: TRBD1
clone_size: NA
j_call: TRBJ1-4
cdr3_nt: TGTGCCAGCAGTGAAGCGCGGGGACAGGGAGGTGAAAAACTGTTTTTT
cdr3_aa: CASSEARGQGGEKLFF

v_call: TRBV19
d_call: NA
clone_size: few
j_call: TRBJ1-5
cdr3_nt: TGTGCCAGTAGTACCTTCCGCGGGGCTCTCAATCAGCCCCAGCATTTT
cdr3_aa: CASSTFRGALNQPQHF

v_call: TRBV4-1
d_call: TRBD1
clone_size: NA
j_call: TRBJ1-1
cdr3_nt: TGCGCCAGCAGCCAGAGGACAGGGGGCGATGGGGCGAGCACTGAAGCTTTCTTT
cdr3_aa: CASSQRTGGDGASTEAFF

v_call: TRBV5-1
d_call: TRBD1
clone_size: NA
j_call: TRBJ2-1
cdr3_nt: TGCGCCAGCAGCTGGACAGGGAGTAGGGAGCAGTTCTTC
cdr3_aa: CASSWTGSREQFF

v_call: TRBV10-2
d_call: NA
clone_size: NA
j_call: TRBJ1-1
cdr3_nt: TGCGCCAGCAGTCCAACAGTGAACACTGAAGCTTTCTTT
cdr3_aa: CASSPTVNTEAFF

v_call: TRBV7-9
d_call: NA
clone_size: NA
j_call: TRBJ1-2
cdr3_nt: TGTGCCAGCAGCCCCGAGAAATATGGCTACACCTTC
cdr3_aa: CASSPEKYGYTF

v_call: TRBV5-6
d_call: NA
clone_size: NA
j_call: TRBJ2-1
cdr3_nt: TGTGCCAGCAGCTTGGACTGGGGGCGCGAGCAGTTCTTC
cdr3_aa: CASSLDWGREQFF

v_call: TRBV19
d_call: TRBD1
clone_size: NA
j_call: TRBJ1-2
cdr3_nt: TGTGCCAGTAGTATGGGGACAGGGCCCCTTAACTATGGCTACACCTTC
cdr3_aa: CASSMGTGPLNYGYTF

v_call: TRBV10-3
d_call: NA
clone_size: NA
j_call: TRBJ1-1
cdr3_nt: TGTGCCATCAGTGAGGGGGACTTAGTGAACACTGAAGCTTTCTTT
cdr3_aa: CAISEGDLVNTEAFF

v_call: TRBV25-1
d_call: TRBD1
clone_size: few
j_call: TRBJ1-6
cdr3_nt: TGTGCCAGCAGGCAGACAGGGAATAATTCACCCCTCCACTTT
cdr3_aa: CASRQTGNNSPLHF

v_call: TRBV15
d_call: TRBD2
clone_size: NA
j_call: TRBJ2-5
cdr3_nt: TGTGCCACCAGCTTAGAGCGGGAGGGGACCCAGTACTTC
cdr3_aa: CATSLEREGTQYF

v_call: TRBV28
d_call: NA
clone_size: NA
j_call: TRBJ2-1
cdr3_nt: TGTGCCAGCAGTTTAGGGCGAACCTCCTACAATGAGCAGTTCTTC
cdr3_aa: CASSLGRTSYNEQFF

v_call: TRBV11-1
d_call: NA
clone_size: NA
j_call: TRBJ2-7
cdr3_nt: TGTGCCAGCAGCTTAGCAAGACTGGTACCCGAGCAGTACTTC
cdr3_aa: CASSLARLVPEQYF

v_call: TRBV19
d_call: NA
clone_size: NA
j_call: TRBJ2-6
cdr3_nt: TGTGCCAGTAGACCTCGCGGGGCTGGGGCCAACGTCCTGACTTTC
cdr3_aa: CASRPRGAGANVLTF

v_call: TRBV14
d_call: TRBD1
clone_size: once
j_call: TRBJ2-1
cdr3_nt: TGTGCCAGCAGCCAAAAACCGGGACAGGGGAGGTATGAGCAGTTCTTC
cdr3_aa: CASSQKPGQGRYEQFF

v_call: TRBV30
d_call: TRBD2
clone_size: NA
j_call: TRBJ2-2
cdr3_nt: TGTGCCTGGAGTGTACTAGCGGACACCGGGGAGCTGTTTTTT
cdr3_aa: CAWSVLADTGELFF

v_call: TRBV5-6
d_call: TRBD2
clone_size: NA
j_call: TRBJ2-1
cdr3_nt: TGTGCCAGCAGCTTCGCCCCGACTAGCTTGGATGAGCAGTTCTTC
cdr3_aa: CASSFAPTSLDEQFF

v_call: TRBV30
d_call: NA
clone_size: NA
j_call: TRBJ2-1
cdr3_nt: TGTGCCTGGGAGGAAACGAGGAATGAGCAGTTCTTC
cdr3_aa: CAWEETRNEQFF

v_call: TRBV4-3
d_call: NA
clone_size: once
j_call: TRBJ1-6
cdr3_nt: TGCGCCAGCAGCCAAGATGTGGGGGCAAATTCACCCCTCCACTTT
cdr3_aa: CASSQDVGANSPLHF

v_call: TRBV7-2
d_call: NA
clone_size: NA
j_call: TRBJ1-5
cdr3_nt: TGTGCCAGCAGCAGGACAGCGATTTATAGCAATCAGCCCCAGCATTTT
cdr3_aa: CASSRTAIYSNQPQHF

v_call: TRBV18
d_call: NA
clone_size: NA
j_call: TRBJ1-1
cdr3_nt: TGTGCCAGCTCACCCGCCCGCGTGAACACTGAAGCTTTCTTT
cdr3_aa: CASSPARVNTEAFF

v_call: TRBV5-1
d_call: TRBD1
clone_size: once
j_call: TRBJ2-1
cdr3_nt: TGCGCCAGCAGCTTGGCGGGACAGGGTTCCAATGAGCAGTTCTTC
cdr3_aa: CASSLAGQGSNEQFF

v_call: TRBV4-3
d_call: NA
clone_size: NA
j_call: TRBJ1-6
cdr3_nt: TGCGCCAGCAGCCAAGATAGCGCGGGGGATAATTCACCCCTCCACTTT
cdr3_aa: CASSQDSAGDNSPLHF

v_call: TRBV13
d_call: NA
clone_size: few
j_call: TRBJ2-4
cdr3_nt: TGTGCCAGCAGCCCGCTCGGAAGTACAGGTTTTCTAGCCAAAAACATTCAGTACTTC
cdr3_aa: CASSPLGSTGFLAKNIQYF

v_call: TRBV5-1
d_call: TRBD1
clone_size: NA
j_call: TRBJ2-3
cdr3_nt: TGCGCCAGCAGTCTAGGACAGGGGGCCACAGATACGCAGTATTTT
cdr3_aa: CASSLGQGATDTQYF

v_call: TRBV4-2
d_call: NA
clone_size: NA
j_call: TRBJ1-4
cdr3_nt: TGTGCCAGCAGCCAAGTCCCGAGGGATGGAGAAAAACTGTTTTTT
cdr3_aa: CASSQVPRDGEKLFF

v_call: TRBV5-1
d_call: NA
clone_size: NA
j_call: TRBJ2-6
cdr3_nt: TGCGCCAGCAGCTTGGACGGGAGATCTGGGGCCAACGTCCTGACTTTC
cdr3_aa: CASSLDGRSGANVLTF

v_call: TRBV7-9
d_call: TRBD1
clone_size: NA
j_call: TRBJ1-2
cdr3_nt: TGTGCCAGCATCGATCCACAGGGGACGCCCTATGGCTACCCCTTC
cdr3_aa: CASIDPQGTPYGYPF

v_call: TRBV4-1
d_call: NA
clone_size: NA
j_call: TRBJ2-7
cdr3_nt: TGCGCCAGCAGCCAAGAGGACCCCGGGGTACCCGCCGAGCAGTACTTC
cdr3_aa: CASSQEDPGVPAEQYF

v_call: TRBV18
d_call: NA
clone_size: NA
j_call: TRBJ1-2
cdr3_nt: TGTGCCAGCTCACCAAGGCCGGGGTTTGCTGGCTACACCTTC
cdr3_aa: CASSPRPGFAGYTF

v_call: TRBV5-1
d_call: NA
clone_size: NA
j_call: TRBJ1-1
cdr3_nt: TGCGCCAGCAGCTTGGCCCAATTGCAGGGTAGGGGCTCTGAAGCTTTCTTT
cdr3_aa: CASSLAQLQGRGSEAFF

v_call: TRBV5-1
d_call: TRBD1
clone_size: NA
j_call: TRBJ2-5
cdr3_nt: TGCGCCAGCAGCGCAGGACAGGCGACCTCCGGGACCCAGTACTTC
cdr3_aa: CASSAGQATSGTQYF

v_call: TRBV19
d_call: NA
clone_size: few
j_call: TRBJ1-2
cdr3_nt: TGTGCCAGTAGTATAGGGCTTACTAACTATGGCTACACCTTC
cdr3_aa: CASSIGLTNYGYTF